This TCR beta chain was sequenced during a study of T cells in localized non-small cell lung cancer. Study results and caveats: Longer overall survival associated with higher blood T cell density; shorter survival with higher adjacent-lung clonality. Measurement of T cell clonality placed uninvolved adjacent lung highest, above the level in tumor.

The protocol was immunoSEQ multiplex PCR, while the TCRdb copy is restricted to in-frame clones and leaves out a portion. The sample carries about 4,400 clones, 20% to 25% recorded once. Germline lookup yields CDR1 LNHDA and CDR2 SQIVND (reference sequence). The CDR3 consists of 15 residues. Trimming took off 7 bases at V and 7 bases at J, with 17 bases between the two ends. About this clone itself: The antigen remains undetermined.

The sequence was obtained from a female donor at least 60 years old with stage I lung adenocarcinoma. The chain uses TRBV19 and TRBJ1-6; D may be TRBD1 (5 bases). Sample: lung tumor tissue, taken before any cancer treatment. For the CDR3, the DNA is TGTGCCAGTACCCCCCGGGGGAGCAGGAATTCACCCCTCCACTTT. It is translated as CASTPRGSRNSPLHF. The full variable domain, rest sourced from reference TRBV19 and TRBJ1-6, is DGGITQSPKYLFRKEGQNVTLSCEQNLNHDAMYWYRQDPGQGLRLIYYSQIVNDFQKGDIAEGYSVSREKKESFPLTVTSAQKNPTAFYLCASTPRGSRNSPLHFGNGTRLTVT.